This note documents a single T cell receptor beta chain sequence. Antigen unknown. Any patient presenting with uncontrolled infection, other autoimmune disease, pregnancy or lactation was left out. Each diagnosis was grounded in clinical symptoms, serum thyroxine and TRAb, thyroid ultrasound, and orbital computed tomography. The sample is drawn from a study of T cells in Graves' hyperthyroidism and ophthalmopathy. Study findings and constraints: Ophthalmopathy was model-predicted a median about 6.9 months pre-onset. Among thyroid clonotypes expanded above 0.001, most also appeared in blood.

Amplification of TCR beta CDR3 regions used RNA as the template. TCR CDR3 regions were first amplified by RT-PCR with HTBI primers. In TCRdb, the multiplex PCR reads were re-called with MiXCR into one record per CDR3 protein. The repertoire holds about 47,000 distinct CDR3 sequences, with approximately 58% as singletons. The sample comprised peripheral blood or thyroid tissue (not recorded which). This TCR was sampled from a man aged 18 to 35 with Graves' hyperthyroidism.

Here the CDR3 reads CASSLGDRGYNSPLHF. CDR3 nucleotides: TGTGCCAGCAGCTTGGGGGACAGGGGTTATAATTCACCCCTCCACTTT. This rearrangement joins TRBV7-7 to TRBJ1-6; 10 nucleotides align to TRBD1. Germline values: CDR1 SSHAT, CDR2 FNYEAQ (reference sequence). The J segment lost 4 bases and the V segment lost 3 bases, leaving 3 bases of the junction unmatched. This CDR3 has 16 residues.